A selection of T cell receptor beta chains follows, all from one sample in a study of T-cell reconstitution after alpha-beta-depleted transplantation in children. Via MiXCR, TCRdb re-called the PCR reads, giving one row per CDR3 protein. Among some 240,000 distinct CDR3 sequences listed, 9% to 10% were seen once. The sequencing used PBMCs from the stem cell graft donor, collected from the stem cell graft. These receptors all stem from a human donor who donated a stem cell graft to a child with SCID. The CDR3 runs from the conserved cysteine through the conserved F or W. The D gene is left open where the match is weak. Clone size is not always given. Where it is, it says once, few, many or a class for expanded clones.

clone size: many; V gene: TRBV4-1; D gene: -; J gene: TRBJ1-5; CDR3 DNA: TGCGCCAGCAGCCAAGGCCGAAACTACAATCAGCCCCAGCATTTT; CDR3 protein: CASSQGRNYNQPQHF
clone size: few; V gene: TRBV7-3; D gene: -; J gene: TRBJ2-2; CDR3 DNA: TGTGCCAGCAGTCCCACAGGGAGGGCCACCGGGGAGCTGTTTTTT; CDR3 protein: CASSPTGRATGELFF
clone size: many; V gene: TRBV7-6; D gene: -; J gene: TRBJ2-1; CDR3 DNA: TGTGCCAGCTTGGGCAGAGGAGAGAATGAGCAGTTCTTC; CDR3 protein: CASLGRGENEQFF
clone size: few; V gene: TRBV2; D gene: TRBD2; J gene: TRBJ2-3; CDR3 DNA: TGTGCCAGCAGTGAAGTGCGGGGGGTGATCACAGATACGCAGTATTTT; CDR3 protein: CASSEVRGVITDTQYF
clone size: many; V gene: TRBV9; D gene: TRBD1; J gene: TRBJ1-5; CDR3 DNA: TGTGCCAGCAGCGCCGGGGACAGGCTTGGTGAGCCCCAGCATTTT; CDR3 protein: CASSAGDRLGEPQHF
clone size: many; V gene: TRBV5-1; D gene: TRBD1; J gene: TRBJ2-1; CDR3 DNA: TGCGCCAGCAGCTGGACAGGATACAATGAGCAGTTCTTC; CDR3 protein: CASSWTGYNEQFF
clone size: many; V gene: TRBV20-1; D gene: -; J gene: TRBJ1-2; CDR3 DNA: TGCAGTGCCCTGAATGGCTACACCTTC; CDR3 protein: CSALNGYTF
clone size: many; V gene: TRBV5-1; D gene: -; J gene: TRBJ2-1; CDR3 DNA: TGCGCCAGCAGGACCCAGGGAGGCAATGAGCAGTTCTTC; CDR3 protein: CASRTQGGNEQFF
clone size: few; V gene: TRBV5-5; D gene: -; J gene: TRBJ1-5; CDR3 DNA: TGTGCCAGCAGCTCTCCGACAGGCAATCAGCCCCAGCATTTT; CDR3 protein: CASSSPTGNQPQHF
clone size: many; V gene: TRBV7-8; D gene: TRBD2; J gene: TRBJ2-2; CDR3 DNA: TGTGCCAGCAGCTTAAGGCGCCGACTAGCGGGTTACACCGGGGAGCTGTTTTTT; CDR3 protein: CASSLRRRLAGYTGELFF
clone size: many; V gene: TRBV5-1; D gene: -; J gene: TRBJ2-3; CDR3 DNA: TGCGCCAGCAGCTTGGCTAGCTCCGGGCGAACGGCCCACACAGATACGCAGTATTTT; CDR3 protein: CASSLASSGRTAHTDTQYF
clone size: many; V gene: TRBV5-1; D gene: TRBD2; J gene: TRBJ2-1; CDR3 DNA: TGCGCCAGCAGCCTCTTACCTAGCGGGGTGAACAATGAGCAGTTCTTC; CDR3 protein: CASSLLPSGVNNEQFF
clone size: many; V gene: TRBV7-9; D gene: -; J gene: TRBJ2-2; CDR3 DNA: TGTGCCAGCAGCTTAAGCAGGCCGAACACCGGGGAGCTGTTTTTT; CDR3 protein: CASSLSRPNTGELFF
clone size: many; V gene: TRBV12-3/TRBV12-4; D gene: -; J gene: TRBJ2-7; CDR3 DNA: TGTGCCAGCAGTTTAGACAGCATTAACTACGAGCAGTACTTC; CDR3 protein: CASSLDSINYEQYF
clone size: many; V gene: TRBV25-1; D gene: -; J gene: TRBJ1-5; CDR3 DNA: TGTGCCAGCAGTGAATCGGCCAGTAATCAGCCCCAGCATTTT; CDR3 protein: CASSESASNQPQHF
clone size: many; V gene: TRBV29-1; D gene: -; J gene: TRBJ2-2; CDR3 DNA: TGCAGCGTTGGACACTCCACCGGGGAGCTGTTTTTT; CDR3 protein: CSVGHSTGELFF
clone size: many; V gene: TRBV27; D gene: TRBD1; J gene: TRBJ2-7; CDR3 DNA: TGTGCCAGCAGTATGGGACAGGGCTCCTACGAGCAGTACTTC; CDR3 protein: CASSMGQGSYEQYF
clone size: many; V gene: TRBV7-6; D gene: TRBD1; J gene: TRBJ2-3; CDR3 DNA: TGTGCCAGCAGCTCCTCCCAAGGACAGGGTTTTAATACGCAGTATTTT; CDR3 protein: CASSSSQGQGFNTQYF
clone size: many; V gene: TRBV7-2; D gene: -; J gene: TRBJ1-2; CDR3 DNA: TGTGCCAGCAGCTTAGTCCAGGGCGGCTACACCTTC; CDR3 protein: CASSLVQGGYTF
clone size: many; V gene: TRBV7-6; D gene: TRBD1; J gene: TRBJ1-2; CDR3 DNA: TGTGCCAGCAGCGCTCGGGACAGAAACTATGGCTACACCTTC; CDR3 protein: CASSARDRNYGYTF
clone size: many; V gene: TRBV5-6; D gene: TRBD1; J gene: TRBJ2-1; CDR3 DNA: TGTGCCAGCAGCCGGGGGGGACAGGGGGCTTACAATGAGCAGTTCTTC; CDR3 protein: CASSRGGQGAYNEQFF
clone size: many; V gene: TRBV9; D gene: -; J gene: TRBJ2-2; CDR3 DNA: TGTGCCAGCAGCGTAGTTTCAGGGACGAACACCGGGGAGCTGTTTTTT; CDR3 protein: CASSVVSGTNTGELFF
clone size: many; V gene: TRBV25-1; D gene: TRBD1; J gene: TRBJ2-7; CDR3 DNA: TGTGCCAGCAGTGAATCTATGACAGGGGTCTACGAGCAGTACTTC; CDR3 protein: CASSESMTGVYEQYF
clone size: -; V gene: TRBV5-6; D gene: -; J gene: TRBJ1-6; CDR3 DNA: TGTGCCAGCAGCTTGGTCCGCGGGATTTCGTATTCACACCTCCACTTT; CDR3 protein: CASSLVRGISYSHLHF
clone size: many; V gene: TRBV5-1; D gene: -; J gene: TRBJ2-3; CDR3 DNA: TGCGCCAGCAGCTTCTCCACAGGGAGAGTTACCACAGATACGCAGTATTTT; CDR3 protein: CASSFSTGRVTTDTQYF
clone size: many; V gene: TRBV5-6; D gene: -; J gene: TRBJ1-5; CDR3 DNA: TGTGCCAGCAGCGCAATGGGCGGAAAGGGTGATCAGCCCCAGCATTTT; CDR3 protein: CASSAMGGKGDQPQHF
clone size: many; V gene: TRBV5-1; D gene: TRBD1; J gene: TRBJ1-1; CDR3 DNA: TGCGCCAGCAGCACAGGACAGGGGAACACTGAAGCTTTCTTT; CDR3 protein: CASSTGQGNTEAFF
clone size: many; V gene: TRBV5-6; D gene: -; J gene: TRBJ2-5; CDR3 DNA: TGTGCCAGCAGTTCTCGTTGGCTAGAGACCCAGTACTTC; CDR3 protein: CASSSRWLETQYF
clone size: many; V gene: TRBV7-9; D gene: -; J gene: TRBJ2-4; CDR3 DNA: TGTGCCAGCAGCTTAGCGGGGTTAGCCCCGGACATTCAGTACTTC; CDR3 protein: CASSLAGLAPDIQYF
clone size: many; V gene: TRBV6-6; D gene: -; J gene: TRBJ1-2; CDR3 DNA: TGTGCCAGCAGTTCCCCAGACAGCTATGGCTACACCTTC; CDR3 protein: CASSSPDSYGYTF
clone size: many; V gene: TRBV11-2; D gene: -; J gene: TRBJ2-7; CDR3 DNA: TGTGCCAGCAGCTCACACCTTGGACTGATCTACGAGCAGTACTTC; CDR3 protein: CASSSHLGLIYEQYF
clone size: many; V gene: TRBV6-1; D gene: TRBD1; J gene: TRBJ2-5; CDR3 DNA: TGTGCCAGCAGGACAGGGGGTGGCGTGACCCAGTACTTC; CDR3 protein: CASRTGGGVTQYF
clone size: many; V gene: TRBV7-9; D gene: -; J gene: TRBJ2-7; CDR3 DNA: TGTGCCAGCAGCTTGCCTCTCTTTGCCCACGAGCAGTACTTC; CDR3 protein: CASSLPLFAHEQYF